Following are 30 T cell receptor beta chains from one sample sequenced in a study of response to subunit inactivated influenza vaccine. One entry per CDR3 protein, called by TCRdb with MiXCR from the RT-PCR reads. The repertoire has some 600,000 distinct CDR3 sequences, around 13% of them found once; the top ten carry less than 9%. Sequenced here: PBMCs from blood, sampled around two weeks before vaccination. The receptor source for this set is a man aged 45-65 years who received an inactivated influenza vaccine.

V is TRBV12-3 or TRBV12-4 and J is TRBJ2-3, with TRBD2 matching over 10 bases. The V gene end was trimmed by 6 bases and the J gene end by 6 bases; junction bases not matched to a gene: 9. The CDR3 loop spans 15 amino acids. The CDR3 here is CASSSIAGGMDTQYF. In DNA, the CDR3 is TGTGCCAGCAGCTCAATAGCGGGGGGCATGGATACGCAGTATTTT.

The chain couples TRBV4-1 to TRBJ1-4, with 9 bases fitting TRBD1. Losses at the gene ends were 4 bases for V and 5 bases for J; bases not matched to a gene: 8. The CDR3 runs to 16 residues. Germline loops: CDR1 MGHRA, CDR2 YSYEKL. The CDR3 here is CASSRNPGQGNEKLFF. CDR3 bases: TGCGCCAGCAGCCGGAACCCGGGACAGGGAAATGAAAAACTGTTTTTT.

This clonotype appeared a few times. This sequence joins TRBV7-9 and TRBJ2-1; D gene uncertain. The CDR3 length is 15 residues. The V end was cut by 6 bases, the J end by 5 bases, with 17 bases between. Germline V gene data show CDR1 as SEHNR and CDR2 as FQNEAQ (reference sequence). The CDR3 coding sequence is TGTGCCAGCAGGCGTCCTGGAGAGAACCACAATGAGCAGTTCTTC. Encoded protein: CASRRPGENHNEQFF.

The chain combines TRBV5-1 with TRBJ2-6; D gene unclear. The CDR3 extends over 14 amino acids. V lost 7 bases to trimming and J lost 2 bases, with 10 bases between them. Looked up from germline, CDR1 is SGHRS and CDR2 is YFSETQ. The CDR3, as DNA: TGCGCCAGCCCCGCGGATACTGGGGCCAACGTCCTGACTTTC. Its protein product is CASPADTGANVLTF.

This clonotype was recorded a few times. This chain connects TRBV18 to TRBJ1-4, with TRBD1 matching 7 bases. The germline CDR1 and CDR2 sequences are KGHSH and LQKENI. This CDR3 is built from 17 residues. V lost 3 bases, J lost 0 bases, and 7 bases stayed unmatched. The DNA of the CDR3 is TGTGCCAGCTCACCGACGGACAGGAGTGCAACTAATGAAAAACTGTTTTTT. Its translation is CASSPTDRSATNEKLFF.

The genes are TRBV7-3 and TRBJ2-1; D gene uncertain. CDR3 length: 13 residues. V lost 2 bases and J lost 4, with 6 bases in between. Germline V gives CDR1 SGHTA, CDR2 FQGTGA. The CDR3 DNA follows: TGTGCCAGCAGCTTAGGCCATTACAATGAGCAGTTCTTC. It codes for CASSLGHYNEQFF.

In its sample, this clonotype was seen a few times. The rearrangement links TRBV5-8 to TRBJ1-6; D unclear. V was trimmed by 3 bases and J by 0 bases, leaving 10 bases between them. The CDR3 spans 16 residues. In germline, CDR1 is SGHTS, CDR2 YDEGEE. The CDR3 sequence: CASSSSESSYNSPLHF. The DNA for the CDR3 is TGTGCCAGCAGCTCGTCTGAGAGCTCCTATAATTCACCCCTCCACTTT.

The rearrangement joins TRBV20-1 to TRBJ1-6; TRBD1 agrees at 7 bases. The J segment lost 7 bases and the V segment lost 1 base, leaving 4 bases of the junction unmatched. Germline V gives CDR1 DFQATT, CDR2 SNEGSKA (reference sequence). The CDR3 has 14 residues. The CDR3 nucleotides are TGCAGTGCTAGAGCGACGGGACAGAATTCACCCCTCCACTTT. Its protein product is CSARATGQNSPLHF.

The chain couples TRBV20-1 to TRBJ2-3; D is ambiguous. CDR1 and CDR2 from the germline V gene are DFQATT and SNEGSKA (reference sequence). This CDR3 is built from 13 residues. V was cut by 0 bases and J by 8 bases, with 12 bases left in between. CDR3 amino acids: CSAREPLEGTQYF. CDR3 sequence (DNA): TGCAGTGCTAGAGAGCCCTTGGAAGGTACGCAGTATTTT.

This clonotype was seen many times. The chain uses TRBV4-3 and TRBJ2-1; 10 nucleotides agree with TRBD2. Germline V gene data show CDR1 as LGHNA and CDR2 as YSLEER. This CDR3 contains 16 residues. Trimming removed 0 bases from V and 9 bases from J; junction bases left unmatched: 8. CDR3 in amino acids: CASSQDTSGRVGEQFF. In DNA form, the CDR3 reads TGCGCCAGCAGCCAAGATACAAGCGGGAGGGTAGGTGAGCAGTTCTTC.

The chain couples TRBV2 to TRBJ2-5, with TRBD2 matching over 7 bases. CDR3 length: 14 amino acids. Trimming took 7 bases from V and 1 from J; bases not matched to a gene: 6. Germline V gene sequence: CDR1 SNHLY, CDR2 FYNNEI. CDR3 residues: CASKPERGQETQYF. CDR3 DNA sequence: TGTGCCAGCAAACCGGAGCGGGGCCAAGAGACCCAGTACTTC.

This rearrangement joins TRBV4-2 to TRBJ1-1, with TRBD1 as a possible D gene (5 bases). The length of the CDR3 is 14 residues. Trimming stripped 0 bases from V and 8 bases from J, with 13 bases between. Germline V gives CDR1 LGHNA, CDR2 YNFKEQ. The CDR3 nucleotides read TGTGCCAGCAGCCAAGAAGGCAGGGCCCGGGAAGCTTTCTTT. This sequence encodes CASSQEGRAREAFF.

The chain has TRBV11-2 and TRBJ2-7; 14 bases agree with TRBD2. Trimming cost V 3 bases and J 7 bases; bases outside gene matches: 8. Germline CDR1 and CDR2: SGHAT and FQNNGV. The CDR3 has 16 amino acids. In DNA, the CDR3 is TGTGCCAGCAGCTTGGTGGGACTAGCGGGAGTGTGGGAGCAGTACTTC. It yields the protein CASSLVGLAGVWEQYF.

This clonotype was seen a handful of times. This chain joins TRBV7-9 and TRBJ1-4; no clear D. In germline, CDR1 is SEHNR, CDR2 FQNEAQ (reference sequence). The CDR3 is made up of 14 amino acids. Trimming left V 2 bases short and J 10 bases short, with 14 bases between. The CDR3 region has the DNA TGTGCCAGCAGCTTATCGGGTAATTGGGGAAAACTGTTTTTT. It is translated as CASSLSGNWGKLFF.

J is TRBJ1-4 and V is TRBV7-9; D unclear. V gave up 3 bases and J gave up 7 bases, with 9 bases separating them. Germline V lookup: CDR1 SEHNR, CDR2 FQNEAQ (reference sequence). This CDR3 is built from 13 residues. CDR3 DNA: TGTGCCAGCAGCTTTGGGCAGCCTGAAAAACTGTTTTTT. It translates to CASSFGQPEKLFF.

The table lists this clonotype with many counts. This rearrangement joins TRBV2 to TRBJ1-2; possible D gene TRBD1, 6 bases. Germline V gene data show CDR1 as SNHLY and CDR2 as FYNNEI. The CDR3 totals 14 residues. V lost 8 bases, J lost 8 bases, and 21 bases lay in between. CDR3 sequence reads: CASRLTNTGFGYTF. The CDR3 DNA reads as TGTGCCAGCCGATTAACCAACACAGGGTTCGGCTACACCTTC.

This clonotype turned up a few times. The V gene is TRBV7-2, the J gene TRBJ2-7; D gene uncertain. This CDR3 spans 15 amino acids. V lost 1 base to trimming and J lost 3 bases, with 13 bases between them. Germline V gene lookup returns CDR1 SGHTA and CDR2 FQGNSA. Written as DNA, the CDR3 is TGTGCCAGCAGCTTAGGGATCGACACCCGCTACGAGCAGTACTTC. It codes for CASSLGIDTRYEQYF.

The rearrangement joins TRBV28 to TRBJ2-6; maybe TRBD1 (5 bases). Per the germline V gene, CDR1 is MDHEN and CDR2 is SYDVKM. Trimming shortened V by 3 bases and J by 5 bases, and 8 bases separated the two germline ends. This CDR3 is built from 14 residues. The CDR3 loop reads CASSFGAWANVLTF. CDR3 DNA: TGTGCCAGCAGTTTTGGGGCCTGGGCCAACGTCCTGACTTTC.

The V call is TRBV20-1, the J call TRBJ2-5, with no clear D. There are 15 residues in the CDR3. The germline V gene encodes CDR1 DFQATT and CDR2 SNEGSKA (reference sequence). V was cut by 6 bases and J by 1 base, with 18 bases left in between. CDR3 sequence: CSAGSSPFPQETQYF. DNA for the CDR3: TGCAGTGCAGGATCGTCCCCCTTCCCCCAAGAGACCCAGTACTTC.

The CDR3 region has the DNA TGTGCCAGCAGGTTACCAGGCAACCAAGAGACCCAGTACTTC. Residues: CASRLPGNQETQYF. The V call is TRBV6-5, the J call TRBJ2-5; D unclear. The CDR3 contains 14 residues. CDR1 is MNHEY, CDR2 SVGAGI, per germline. V was clipped by 6 bases and J by 0 bases, with 11 bases between them.

The chain recombines TRBV27 with TRBJ1-2, with 7 nucleotides matching TRBD1. The germline gives CDR1 MNHEY, CDR2 SMNVEV (reference sequence). V was clipped by 2 bases and J by 8 bases; unmatched bases: 5. This CDR3 spans 13 amino acids. Here the CDR3 reads CASSLGTGVGYTF. CDR3 nucleotides: TGTGCCAGCAGTTTAGGCACAGGGGTGGGCTACACCTTC.

V and J are TRBV12-3 or TRBV12-4 and TRBJ2-3; D remains ambiguous. V lost 5 bases, J lost 1 base, and 13 bases lay in between. The CDR3 has 15 amino acids. CDR3 protein: CASSGRFLGTDTQYF. DNA for the CDR3: TGTGCCAGCAGTGGGCGGTTCTTGGGCACAGATACGCAGTATTTT.

In this sample, this clonotype turned up a few times. The chain joins TRBV11-2 to TRBJ2-7; the D is unclear. Trimming removed 1 base at V and 1 base at J, with 11 bases between. The germline V gene has CDR1 SGHAT and CDR2 FQNNGV. This CDR3 is built from 15 residues. The CDR3 DNA sequence: TGTGCCAGCAGCTTAGTTGGATCAAGTTCCTACGAGCAGTACTTC. The encoded protein is CASSLVGSSSYEQYF.

The V and J genes are TRBV28 and TRBJ2-7; 8 bases fit TRBD1. Germline V gene lookup returns CDR1 MDHEN and CDR2 SYDVKM. The trim removed 3 bases at V and 0 bases at J, leaving 7 bases unmatched. This CDR3 contains 16 residues. Here the CDR3 DNA reads TGTGCCAGCAGTTTTCGGACAGGGACCATCTCCTACGAGCAGTACTTC. This codes for CASSFRTGTISYEQYF.

This clonotype was counted many times. The genes are TRBV29-1 and TRBJ1-4, with D possibly TRBD1 on 5 matching bases. There are 10 residues in the CDR3. CDR1 SQVTM and CDR2 ANQGSEA come from the germline V gene. V was trimmed by 7 bases and J by 6 bases, leaving 6 bases between them. The CDR3 DNA is TGCAGCGCCAGGGATGAAAAACTGTTTTTT. Translation: CSARDEKLFF.

The chain is built from TRBV6-2 or TRBV6-3 and TRBJ2-3; 12 bases are a match to TRBD2. The J segment lost 0 bases and the V segment lost 0 bases, leaving 7 bases of the junction unmatched. The CDR3 has 19 amino acids. Germline V gene lookup returns CDR1 MNHEY and CDR2 SVGEGT. DNA of the CDR3: TGTGCCAGCAGTTACTCGATGCCTAGCGGGGGGGCCAGCACAGATACGCAGTATTTT. It codes for CASSYSMPSGGASTDTQYF.

The chain links TRBV7-9 to TRBJ2-1; 9 nucleotides line up with TRBD2. Germline trimming cut 5 bases from V and 6 bases from J; bases unmatched to any gene: 8. CDR1 is SEHNR, CDR2 FQNEAQ, per germline (reference sequence). The CDR3 contains 15 residues. The CDR3 sequence is CASSVLAGLGNEQFF. CDR3 sequence (DNA): TGTGCCAGCAGCGTCCTAGCGGGATTGGGCAATGAGCAGTTCTTC.

This clonotype was seen ten or more times. The rearrangement uses TRBV12-3 or TRBV12-4 and TRBJ1-1; D remains ambiguous. V was clipped by 1 base and J by 0 bases, with 6 bases between them. This CDR3 is built from 14 residues. This CDR3 is CASSLGSVNTEAFF. The CDR3 DNA reads as TGTGCCAGCAGTTTAGGGTCAGTGAACACTGAAGCTTTCTTT.

The V and J genes are TRBV5-1 and TRBJ2-1; 12 bases align to TRBD2. This CDR3 spans 15 amino acids. Germline V CDR1 and CDR2: SGHRS, YFSETQ. V shed 7 bases and J 7 bases; nucleotides not matched to a gene: 9. CDR3 loop: CASAPSGGGRNEQFF. The CDR3 DNA is TGCGCCAGCGCTCCTAGCGGGGGGGGTCGTAATGAGCAGTTCTTC.

This clonotype was counted a few times. The genes are TRBV6-2 or TRBV6-3 and TRBJ2-1, with 12 bases identical to TRBD2. The CDR3 consists of 15 residues. Looked up from germline, CDR1 is MNHEY and CDR2 is SVGEGT. V shed 5 bases, J shed 6 bases, and the junction held 5 bases outside the gene matches. CDR3 nucleotides: TGTGCCAGCAGTACTAGCGGGAGGCCAACCAATGAGCAGTTCTTC. It translates to CASSTSGRPTNEQFF.